Sequencing of this TCR beta chain was carried out in a study of blood T cell repertoires in COVID-19. Study-level background: Sample material is recorded as cDNA or gDNA derived from T cells, B-cell-depleted T cells, or PBMCs.

This table comes from immunoSEQ multiplex PCR, and its TCRdb copy is limited to in-frame clones, with some not included. Of 100,000 to 150,000 clones listed, 88% were seen once; the top ten hold about 8%. CDR3 size: 15 residues. Trimming cost V 7 bases and J 7 bases; bases outside gene matches: 8. Germline V lookup: CDR1 MNHNY, CDR2 SVGAGI (reference sequence). The clonotype originates from a man in his forties or fifties with acute or convalescent COVID-19. The V gene is TRBV6-6, the J gene TRBJ1-5; 12 bases map to TRBD1. The sample consisted of peripheral blood. CDR3 in amino acids: CASTTGTGGAQPQHF. CDR3 in DNA: TGTGCCAGCACAACCGGGACAGGGGGCGCCCAGCCCCAGCATTTT.